These T cell receptor beta chains were read from a single sample in a study of control samples from healthy donors and cancer patients. Repertoires were generated with immunoSEQ multiplex PCR, while TCRdb's copy carries only in-frame clones and drops some. Of about 150,000 clones in the sample, over 90% were seen once. Sequencing was done on a sample of blood. The source of these receptors is a man aged 50 or older in good health. Each CDR3 is given with its conserved first and last residue. The D gene is left open where the match is weak. A clone size is listed for some rows: how often the clone was seen (once, few, many), or a class if it is expanded.

v_call	j_call	clone_size	d_call	cdr3_nt	cdr3_aa
TRBV3-1/TRBV3-2	TRBJ1-1	-	-	TGTGCCAGCAGCCTCAGTCGAGAAGCTTTCTTT	CASSLSREAFF
TRBV5-1	TRBJ2-1	-	-	TGCGCCAGCAGCTGGGGGGACGACGCCGGGAATGAGCAGTTCTTC	CASSWGDDAGNEQFF
TRBV5-1	TRBJ2-7	-	TRBD2	TGCGCCAGCAGCTCAAAGACTAGCGGGAGTATGGGGGAGCAGTACTTC	CASSSKTSGSMGEQYF
TRBV24-1	TRBJ2-2	few	TRBD2	TGTGCCACCAGTGACGGGGGGAGGACCACCGGGGAGCTGTTTTTT	CATSDGGRTTGELFF
TRBV19	TRBJ1-5	-	-	TGTGCCAGTAGTAGGGGGAGTCTCACCAATCAGCCCCAGCATTTT	CASSRGSLTNQPQHF
TRBV27	TRBJ2-5	-	-	TGTGCCAGCAGCACGGGATCCTTAGAGACCCAGTACTTC	CASSTGSLETQYF
TRBV27	TRBJ1-6	-	-	TGTGCCAGCAAGCCGAGACAGAGCTCCTATAATTCACCCCTCCACTTT	CASKPRQSSYNSPLHF
TRBV2	TRBJ2-3	-	-	TGTGCCAGCAGTGAGCTAAGGTCTAGCACAGATACGCAGTATTTT	CASSELRSSTDTQYF
TRBV5-4	TRBJ2-2	-	TRBD2	TGTGCCAGCAGCCCCGGGACTAGCGGCTCGAACACCGGGGAGCTGTTTTTT	CASSPGTSGSNTGELFF
TRBV6-5	TRBJ1-6	-	TRBD1	TGTGCCAGCAGCAGGGGGGGGGCGAATTCACCCCTCCACTTT	CASSRGGANSPLHF
TRBV5-1	TRBJ2-2	few	TRBD1	TGCGCCAGCAGCGGACAGGGCAACAAGTCCGGGGAGCTGTTTTTT	CASSGQGNKSGELFF
TRBV28	TRBJ1-4	-	-	TGTGCCAGCAGTTTACCCGGGAATGAAAAACTGTTTTTT	CASSLPGNEKLFF
TRBV15	TRBJ1-4	-	-	TGTGCCACCAGCAGAGTTGCAACTAATGAAAAACTGTTTTTT	CATSRVATNEKLFF
TRBV6-5	TRBJ1-2	-	TRBD1	TGTGCCAGCAGACCTACGACAGGGAATAACTATGGCTACACCTTC	CASRPTTGNNYGYTF
TRBV28	TRBJ1-2	-	TRBD1	TGTGCCAGCAGTTTAGGGGGGAACAGGGGCGGCTATGGCTACACCTTC	CASSLGGNRGGYGYTF
TRBV11-1	TRBJ2-7	-	TRBD2	TGTGCCAGCACCCCTCGGACAAGCGGGAGGTACGAGCAGTACTTC	CASTPRTSGRYEQYF
TRBV4-1	TRBJ2-1	-	TRBD1	TGCGCCAGCAGCCACCCAGGGACAGGGAGGAATGAGCAGTTCTTC	CASSHPGTGRNEQFF
TRBV14	TRBJ2-4	-	-	TGTGCCAGCAGCCAAGATGCGGTAGCCAAAAACATTCAGTACTTC	CASSQDAVAKNIQYF
TRBV6-5	TRBJ2-7	-	-	TGTGCCAGCAGTTACTCGGGACAATCGTCCGAGCAGTACTTC	CASSYSGQSSEQYF
TRBV18	TRBJ2-3	-	-	TGTGCCAGCTCACCGCCGGAGAACACAGATACGCAGTATTTT	CASSPPENTDTQYF
TRBV7-3	TRBJ2-3	-	-	TGTGCCAGCAGCTCTGGAGGGAGAGCAGATACGCAGTATTTT	CASSSGGRADTQYF
TRBV29-1	TRBJ2-4	-	-	TGCAGCGTTGAAGATCTAAGGGGCGCGGTGGCCAAAAACATTCAGTACTTC	CSVEDLRGAVAKNIQYF
TRBV28	TRBJ2-7	-	TRBD1	TGTGCCAGCAGTGGAGGACAGGGTCTGAACGAGCAGTACTTC	CASSGGQGLNEQYF
TRBV18	TRBJ1-5	-	-	TGTGCCAGCTCACCCGCGTCCCCGTCGAATCAGCCCCAGCATTTT	CASSPASPSNQPQHF
TRBV5-1	TRBJ2-5	-	-	TGCGCCAGCAGCTTGGGTCAGGGGCATAGGGAGACCCAGTACTTC	CASSLGQGHRETQYF
TRBV7-6	TRBJ2-7	-	-	TGTGCCAGCAGCTTAGCCCACGGAGGGGGATACGAGCAGTACTTC	CASSLAHGGGYEQYF